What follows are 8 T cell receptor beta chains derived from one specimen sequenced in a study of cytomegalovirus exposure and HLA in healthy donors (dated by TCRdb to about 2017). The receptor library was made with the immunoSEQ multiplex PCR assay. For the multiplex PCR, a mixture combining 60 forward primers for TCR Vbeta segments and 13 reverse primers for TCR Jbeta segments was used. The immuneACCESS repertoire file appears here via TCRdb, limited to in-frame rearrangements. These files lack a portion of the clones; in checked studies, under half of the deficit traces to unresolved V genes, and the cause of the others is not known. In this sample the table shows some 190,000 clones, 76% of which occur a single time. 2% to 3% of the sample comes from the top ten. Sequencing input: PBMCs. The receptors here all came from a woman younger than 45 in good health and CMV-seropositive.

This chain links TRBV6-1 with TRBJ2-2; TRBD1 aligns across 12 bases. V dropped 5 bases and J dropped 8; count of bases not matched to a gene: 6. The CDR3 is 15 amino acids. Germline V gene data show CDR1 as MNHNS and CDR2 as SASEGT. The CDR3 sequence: CASSQGQGAGGELFF. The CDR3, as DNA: TGTGCCAGCAGTCAGGGACAGGGGGCGGGGGGGGAGCTGTTTTTT.

CDR3 amino acids: CASSVLAGYEQYF. In DNA, the CDR3 is TGTGCCAGCAGTGTTTTAGCGGGTTACGAGCAGTACTTC. V usage is TRBV6-1 and J usage is TRBJ2-7, with TRBD2 identical over 7 bases. The J segment lost 4 bases and the V segment lost 4 bases, leaving 4 bases of the junction unmatched. Germline V gene data show CDR1 as MNHNS and CDR2 as SASEGT. This CDR3 spans 13 amino acids.

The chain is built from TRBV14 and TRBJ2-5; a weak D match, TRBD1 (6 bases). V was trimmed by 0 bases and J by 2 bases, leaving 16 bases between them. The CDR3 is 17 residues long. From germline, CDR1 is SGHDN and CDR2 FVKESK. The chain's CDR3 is CASSQDIWDTRQETQYF. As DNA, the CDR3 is TGTGCCAGCAGCCAAGATATTTGGGACACCCGGCAAGAGACCCAGTACTTC.

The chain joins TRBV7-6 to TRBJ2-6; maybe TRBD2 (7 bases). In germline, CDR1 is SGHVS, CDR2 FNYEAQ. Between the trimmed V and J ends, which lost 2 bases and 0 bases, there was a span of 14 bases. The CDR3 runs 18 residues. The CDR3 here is CASSLNRGGNSGANVLTF. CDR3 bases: TGTGCCAGCAGCTTAAACCGCGGGGGCAACTCTGGGGCCAACGTCCTGACTTTC.

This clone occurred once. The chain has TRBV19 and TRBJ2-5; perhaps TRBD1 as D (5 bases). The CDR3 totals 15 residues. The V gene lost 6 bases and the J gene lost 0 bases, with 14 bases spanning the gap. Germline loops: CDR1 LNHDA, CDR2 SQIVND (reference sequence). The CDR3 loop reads CASRRSTANQETQYF. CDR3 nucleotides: TGTGCCAGTAGGAGGTCGACAGCGAACCAAGAGACCCAGTACTTC.

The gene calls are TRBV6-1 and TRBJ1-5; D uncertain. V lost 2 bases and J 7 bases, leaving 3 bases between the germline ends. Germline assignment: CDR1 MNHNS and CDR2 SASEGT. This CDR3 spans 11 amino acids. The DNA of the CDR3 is TGTGCCAGCAGTGAACGGCAGCCCCAGCATTTT. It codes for CASSERQPQHF.

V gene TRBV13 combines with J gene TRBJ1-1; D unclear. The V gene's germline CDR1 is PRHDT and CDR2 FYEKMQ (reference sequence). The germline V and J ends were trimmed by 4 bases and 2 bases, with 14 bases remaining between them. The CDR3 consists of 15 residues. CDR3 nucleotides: TGTGCCAGCAGCTCTTCAGGACTAATCAACACTGAAGCTTTCTTT. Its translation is CASSSSGLINTEAFF.

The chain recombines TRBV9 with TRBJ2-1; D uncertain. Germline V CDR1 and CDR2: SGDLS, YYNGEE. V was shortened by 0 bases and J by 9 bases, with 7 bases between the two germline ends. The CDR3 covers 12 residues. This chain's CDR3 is CASSVGFSEQFF. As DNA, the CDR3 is TGTGCCAGCAGCGTAGGGTTCAGTGAGCAGTTCTTC.